This T cell receptor (beta chain) was recovered during a study of cytomegalovirus exposure and HLA in healthy donors. The PCR was carried out with 60 Vbeta primers and 13 Jbeta primers. Measured with immunoSEQ multiplex PCR; TCRdb has only the in-frame clones, and not every one. The top ten clones hold approximately 6.3% of a sample with 120,000 to 150,000 clones, under 85% of them seen once. The CDR3 runs to 12 residues. V shed 4 bases and J shed 3 bases, with 4 bases lying between them. From germline, CDR1 is MNHEY and CDR2 SMNVEV (reference sequence). The genes are TRBV27 and TRBJ1-5; D not resolved. The clonotype was recovered from a woman in her 40s in good health and CMV-seropositive. Sequencing was performed on PBMCs. This CDR3 is CASSSNNQPQHF. The CDR3 DNA follows: TGTGCCAGCAGTTCAAACAATCAGCCCCAGCATTTT.